Following are 3 T cell receptor beta chains from one sample sequenced in a study of Ad26.COV2.S vaccination and SARS-CoV-2 variants. The data were produced by immunoSEQ multiplex PCR, yet TCRdb's version contains in-frame clones alone and is incomplete. This repertoire shows over 300,000 clones, 83% found once; its top ten account for more than 7%. Treatment here: over 15 received Ad26.COV2.S at low or high dose, single or two shots; several received placebo; per-sample allocation not given. At day 63 after the first vaccine or placebo injection, samples were drawn. The input for sequencing was peripheral blood, taken in a trial of Ad26.COV2.S vaccine versus placebo. The receptors shown here come from a person between 18 and 60 years old who received the Ad26.COV2.S COVID-19 vaccine or a placebo.

The chain employs TRBV29-1 and TRBJ2-7; 7 nucleotides match TRBD1. Germline lookup yields CDR1 SQVTM and CDR2 ANQGSEA. This CDR3 is 14 amino acids long. V gave up 3 bases and J gave up 2 bases; unmatched junction bases: 7. The CDR3 loop is CSVETGQNTYEQYF. The CDR3 DNA is TGCAGCGTTGAGACGGGACAGAATACCTACGAGCAGTACTTC.

V and J are TRBV12-3 or TRBV12-4 and TRBJ2-1; 7 nucleotides line up with TRBD1. V lost 5 bases, J lost 14 bases, and 9 bases stayed unmatched. The CDR3 has 12 residues. This CDR3 is CASSPQTGTEFF. In nucleotides, the CDR3 is TGTGCCAGCAGTCCCCAGACAGGGACGGAGTTCTTC.

The CDR3 coding sequence is TGCGCCAGCGCGCTCGGGACAGAAGGCTATGGCTACACCTTC. It is translated as CASALGTEGYGYTF. V is TRBV5-1 and J is TRBJ1-2; 7 nucleotides agree with TRBD1. The junction had 10 bases not matched to a gene; V was cut back by 7 bases and J by 4 bases. The CDR3 totals 14 residues. CDR1 is SGHRS, CDR2 YFSETQ, per germline.